Shown below are 31 T cell receptor beta chains from a single sample sequenced in a study of blood T cell repertoires in COVID-19. The data were produced by immunoSEQ multiplex PCR, yet TCRdb's version contains in-frame clones alone and is incomplete. The repertoire holds under 250,000 clones, 80% to 90% seen once, with under 4% in the top ten. The sequenced material came from PBMCs or T cells enriched from blood (not recorded which). The receptor source for this set is a woman between 18 and 30 years old in a cohort exposed to, infected with or recovered from COVID-19 (not recorded which).

The chain carries TRBV2 and TRBJ2-1; D gene uncertain. The CDR3 sequence is 14 residues long. V was trimmed by 6 bases and J by 7 bases, leaving 16 bases between them. Germline CDR1 and CDR2: SNHLY and FYNNEI. The CDR3 bases are TGTGCCAGCAGCCGCGGAACCCCCGGTAATGAGCAGTTCTTC. Amino acid sequence: CASSRGTPGNEQFF.

V gene TRBV5-4 combines with J gene TRBJ2-1; TRBD2 agrees at 7 bases. V shed 1 base, J shed 5 bases, and the junction held 9 bases outside the gene matches. Looked up from germline, CDR1 is SGHNT and CDR2 is YYREEE (reference sequence). The CDR3 covers 16 residues. CDR3 in DNA: TGTGCCAGCAGCTTGTACGGCGGGAGCGCAAACAATGAGCAGTTCTTC. This translates into CASSLYGGSANNEQFF.

This chain connects TRBV27 to TRBJ2-7, with TRBD1 matching over 9 bases. Germline V gene data show CDR1 as MNHEY and CDR2 as SMNVEV (reference sequence). The CDR3 totals 14 residues. The V gene end was trimmed by 4 bases and the J gene end by 6 bases; junction bases not matched to a gene: 7. The CDR3 reads CASSSRDRVSEQYF. The CDR3 region has the DNA TGTGCCAGCAGTTCCCGGGACAGGGTGAGCGAGCAGTACTTC.

This chain's CDR3 is CASSYSIKGGDSPLHF. The CDR3 nucleotides are TGTGCCAGCAGTTACTCGATAAAGGGAGGCGATTCACCCCTCCACTTT. V is TRBV6-5 and J is TRBJ1-6; D is uncertain. Germline V lookup: CDR1 MNHEY, CDR2 SVGAGI. The CDR3 consists of 16 residues. V was pared by 0 bases and J by 8 bases, with 14 bases between.

The chain employs TRBV9 and TRBJ1-3, with a tentative D call TRBD1 (6 bases). Trimming pared 0 bases from V and 0 bases from J, leaving 10 bases between. The CDR3 has 16 residues. Per the germline V gene, CDR1 is SGDLS and CDR2 is YYNGEE. CDR3 nucleotide sequence: TGTGCCAGCAGCGTAGAACCAGGGGACTCTGGAAACACCATATATTTT. Translation gives CASSVEPGDSGNTIYF.

The chain has TRBV7-9 and TRBJ1-3; D is ambiguous. V shed 3 bases and J shed 0 bases, with 9 bases lying between them. This CDR3 is 15 amino acids long. Germline CDR1 is SEHNR and CDR2 is FQNEAQ (reference sequence). The CDR3 protein is CASSFGPSSGNTIYF. As DNA, the CDR3 is TGTGCCAGCAGCTTTGGGCCAAGCTCTGGAAACACCATATATTTT.

The chain has TRBV7-9 and TRBJ2-1; 10 nucleotides agree with TRBD2. CDR1 is SEHNR, CDR2 FQNEAQ, per germline (reference sequence). The junction had 2 bases not matched to a gene; V was cut back by 1 base and J by 2 bases. The CDR3 loop spans 16 amino acids. The CDR3 coding sequence is TGTGCCAGCAGCTTAGGGCTAGCGGGGGCCTACAATGAGCAGTTCTTC. It yields the protein CASSLGLAGAYNEQFF.

V gene TRBV28 combines with J gene TRBJ1-1; D gene unclear. Germline CDR1 is MDHEN and CDR2 is SYDVKM. V shed 2 bases and J shed 7 bases, with 8 bases lying between them. CDR3 length: 12 amino acids. The CDR3 DNA reads as TGTGCCAGCAGTTTAGAGCGGCGTGAAGCTTTCTTT. It translates to CASSLERREAFF.

The chain is built from TRBV3-1 (or the pseudogene TRBV3-2) and TRBJ2-2; 7 positions match TRBD2. The CDR3 has 15 amino acids. With 2 bases clipped from V and 4 bases from J, the junction kept 4 bases outside the gene matches. CDR1 and CDR2 (germline): LGHDT, YNNKEL (reference sequence). For the CDR3, the DNA is TGTGCCAGCAGCCAACGACCGGGGGGCACCGGGGAGCTGTTTTTT. Translated, it gives CASSQRPGGTGELFF.

This chain joins TRBV7-9 and TRBJ1-2, with D possibly TRBD1 on 6 matching bases. The CDR3 consists of 17 residues. The germline V gene encodes CDR1 SEHNR and CDR2 FQNEAQ (reference sequence). The germline V and J ends were trimmed by 4 bases and 5 bases, with 23 bases remaining between them. CDR3 protein: CASSSPWGPGAVYGYTF. The CDR3 bases are TGTGCCAGCAGCTCCCCCTGGGGACCAGGGGCTGTATATGGCTACACCTTC.

The chain employs TRBV9 and TRBJ2-3; tentatively, D is TRBD1 (6 bases). Deletions cut 2 bases from V and 3 bases from J, with 7 bases between. The germline CDR1 and CDR2 sequences are SGDLS and YYNGEE. This CDR3 spans 13 amino acids. For the CDR3, the DNA is TGTGCCAGCAGCGTGACAGGAACAGATACGCAGTATTTT. The encoded protein is CASSVTGTDTQYF.

The table lists this clone with a few counts. The V and J genes are TRBV5-4 and TRBJ2-2; TRBD2 agrees at 8 bases. V trimming: 0 bases; J trimming: 7 bases; junction bases outside the gene matches: 5. CDR3 size: 15 residues. CDR1 is SGHNT and CDR2 is YYREEE in the germline V gene (reference sequence). The CDR3 DNA sequence: TGTGCCAGCAGCTTGGGTGCGGGAGGCCTCGGGGAGCTGTTTTTT. Translating gives CASSLGAGGLGELFF.

CDR3 DNA: TGTGCCAGCAGTGAGAGAGGGGGCGAAGATGGCTACACCTTC. Translating it yields CASSERGGEDGYTF. The chain links TRBV6-1 to TRBJ1-2; 7 bases agree with TRBD1. The CDR3 runs 14 residues. Germline V gene data show CDR1 as MNHNS and CDR2 as SASEGT. With V trimmed by 3 bases and J by 6 bases, 7 bases remained unmatched.

The rearrangement uses TRBV19 and TRBJ2-3; maybe TRBD2 (7 bases). Germline CDR1 LNHDA, CDR2 SQIVND (reference sequence). V was trimmed by 7 bases and J by 2 bases, leaving 10 bases between them. This CDR3 contains 13 residues. The CDR3 DNA reads as TGTGCCAGTACGGGGGGCACCACAGATACGCAGTATTTT. Translated, it gives CASTGGTTDTQYF.

V usage is TRBV24-1 and J usage is TRBJ2-5, with 8 nucleotides matching TRBD1. Germline V lookup: CDR1 KGHDR, CDR2 SFDVKD. The J segment lost 3 bases and the V segment lost 4 bases, leaving 9 bases of the junction unmatched. The CDR3 extends over 16 amino acids. The CDR3 nucleotides are TGTGCCACCAGTGACACGAGAACAGGGGGGAAAGAGACCCAGTACTTC. Its translation: CATSDTRTGGKETQYF.

The V gene is TRBV5-6, the J gene TRBJ1-2; tentative D call: TRBD1 (6 bases). The germline V gene encodes CDR1 SGHDT and CDR2 YYEEEE. CDR3 length: 16 residues. Trimming removed 0 bases from V and 8 bases from J, with 20 bases in between. The CDR3 DNA sequence: TGTGCCAGCAGCTTGGCCCGGGACACCAGAAAGGGAGGCTACACCTTC. This codes for CASSLARDTRKGGYTF.

This clone was detected only once. The rearrangement uses TRBV19 and TRBJ2-1; maybe TRBD2 (6 bases). The V end was cut by 0 bases, the J end by 6 bases, with 9 bases between. The length of the CDR3 is 14 residues. From germline, CDR1 is LNHDA and CDR2 SQIVND (reference sequence). The CDR3 DNA sequence: TGTGCCAGTAGTATAGATGGGGAGGCCAATGAGCAGTTCTTC. It translates to CASSIDGEANEQFF.

The rearrangement joins TRBV9 to TRBJ2-6; 9 bases align to TRBD1. Germline loops: CDR1 SGDLS, CDR2 YYNGEE. The J segment lost 4 bases and the V segment lost 3 bases, leaving 11 bases of the junction unmatched. This CDR3 is 18 amino acids long. The CDR3 spells CASSETGGAMKGANVLTF. The DNA of the CDR3 is TGTGCCAGCAGCGAAACAGGGGGCGCGATGAAAGGGGCCAACGTCCTGACTTTC.

The CDR3 protein is CASSPAGGTYEQYF. In DNA, the CDR3 is TGTGCCAGCAGCCCAGCGGGAGGTACCTACGAGCAGTACTTC. The chain couples TRBV6-4 to TRBJ2-7, with 9 bases aligning to TRBD2. CDR1 MRHNA and CDR2 SNTAGT come from the germline V gene. V lost 6 bases to trimming and J lost 2 bases; unmatched junction nucleotides: 5. The CDR3 has 14 residues.

The chain links TRBV5-1 to TRBJ2-5; 11 nucleotides match TRBD2. The germline CDR1 and CDR2 sequences are SGHRS and YFSETQ. The CDR3 is made up of 18 amino acids. V gave up 3 bases and J gave up 8 bases; unmatched junction bases: 18. For the CDR3, the DNA is TGCGCCAGCAGCTCACTAGCGGGAGTTCCGGGTTCGAGCGAAACCCAGTACTTC. This translates into CASSSLAGVPGSSETQYF.

This sequence joins TRBV4-1 and TRBJ1-4, with a possible D match to TRBD1 (5 bases). The CDR3 covers 14 residues. V gave up 0 bases and J gave up 7 bases, with 9 bases separating them. The germline V gene has CDR1 MGHRA and CDR2 YSYEKL. The CDR3 coding sequence is TGCGCCAGCAGCCAAGACAGGGTCAGTGAAAAACTGTTTTTT. Protein sequence: CASSQDRVSEKLFF.

CDR3 nucleotides: TGTGCCAGCAGCTCAGGACTTAAACCCCAGCATTTT. Its protein product is CASSSGLKPQHF. The chain couples TRBV2 to TRBJ1-5; D gene uncertain. The CDR3 runs to 12 residues. Germline CDR1 SNHLY, CDR2 FYNNEI. V lost 6 bases, J lost 10 bases, and 13 bases lay in between.

V gene TRBV12-3 or TRBV12-4 combines with J gene TRBJ2-5; TRBD1 matches at 7 bases. This CDR3 is built from 12 residues. The junction had 2 bases not matched to a gene; V was cut back by 5 bases and J by 5 bases. CDR3 sequence reads: CASSTGEETQYF. CDR3 sequence (DNA): TGTGCCAGCAGTACAGGGGAGGAGACCCAGTACTTC.

This rearrangement joins TRBV30 to TRBJ1-2; D remains unclear. Trimming removed 0 bases from V and 8 bases from J, with 13 bases in between. CDR3 size: 13 residues. Germline V lookup: CDR1 GTSNPN, CDR2 SVGIG (reference sequence). The CDR3 loop is CAWSVAVRWGYTF. The CDR3, as DNA: TGTGCCTGGAGTGTTGCGGTTCGATGGGGCTACACCTTC.

The J gene is TRBJ2-1, the V gene TRBV28; TRBD2 agrees at 7 bases. This CDR3 contains 15 residues. CDR1 is MDHEN and CDR2 is SYDVKM in the germline V gene. V shed 3 bases and J 4 bases; nucleotides not matched to a gene: 6. DNA for the CDR3: TGTGCCAGCAGTTTCTCAGCGGGGATTTACAATGAGCAGTTCTTC. Translated, it gives CASSFSAGIYNEQFF.

The CDR3 sequence is CASSLKGRDGVNEKLFF. DNA for the CDR3: TGTGCCAGCAGCTTAAAAGGGCGGGACGGAGTTAATGAAAAACTGTTTTTT. The chain has TRBV7-9 and TRBJ1-4; weak D call: TRBD1 (5 bases). CDR1 SEHNR and CDR2 FQNEAQ come from the germline V gene (reference sequence). This CDR3 spans 17 amino acids. V was cut by 2 bases and J by 4 bases, with 17 bases left in between. The variable domain in full, with the rest retrieved from reference TRBV7-9 and TRBJ1-4, is DTGVSQNPRHKITKRGQNVTFRCDPISEHNRLYWYRQTLGQGPEFLTYFQNEAQLEKSRLLSDRFSAERPKGSFSTLEIQRTEQGDSAMYLCASSLKGRDGVNEKLFFGSGTQLSVL.

This chain joins TRBV19 and TRBJ2-5; maybe TRBD2 (7 bases). With 3 bases removed from V and 3 bases from J, the gap between germline ends came to 14 bases. CDR3 length equals 15 residues. Per the germline V gene, CDR1 is LNHDA and CDR2 is SQIVND (reference sequence). Written as DNA, the CDR3 is TGTGCCAGTAGTATCCGTACAGGGAGGGAAGAGACCCAGTACTTC. Translation: CASSIRTGREETQYF.

The chain has TRBV7-2 and TRBJ1-2; D gene ambiguous. The CDR3 loop spans 15 amino acids. Trimming stripped 4 bases from V and 0 bases from J, with 12 bases between. Germline V gene data show CDR1 as SGHTA and CDR2 as FQGNSA. CDR3 nucleotide sequence: TGTGCCAGCAGCTCCTATCGAGGAGCTAACTATGGCTACACCTTC. Protein: CASSSYRGANYGYTF.

The gene calls are TRBV5-6 and TRBJ1-5; D remains ambiguous. The length of the CDR3 is 14 residues. The V gene's germline CDR1 is SGHDT and CDR2 YYEEEE. V lost 1 base, J lost 3 bases, and 8 bases lay in between. This chain's CDR3 is CASSLWQYNQPQHF. The CDR3 DNA is TGTGCCAGCAGCTTGTGGCAGTACAATCAGCCCCAGCATTTT.

This chain uses TRBV4-2 with TRBJ2-5; 7 nucleotides match TRBD2. The CDR3 is 14 residues long. The V segment lost 5 bases and the J segment 2 bases; nucleotides outside the gene matches: 5. The germline V gene has CDR1 LGHNA and CDR2 YNFKEQ. The CDR3 bases are TGTGCCAGCAGCTTAAACGGGGGGCAAGAGACCCAGTACTTC. It codes for CASSLNGGQETQYF.

This clone was counted only a few times. V gene TRBV5-6 combines with J gene TRBJ2-1, with 14 bases lining up with TRBD2. The ends lost 4 bases at V and 4 bases at J; junction bases unmatched: 10. The CDR3 extends over 18 amino acids. Germline CDR1 SGHDT, CDR2 YYEEEE. CDR3 loop: CASSPAPGTSGSYNEQFF. The DNA for the CDR3 is TGTGCCAGCAGCCCCGCTCCCGGGACTAGCGGGAGTTACAATGAGCAGTTCTTC.